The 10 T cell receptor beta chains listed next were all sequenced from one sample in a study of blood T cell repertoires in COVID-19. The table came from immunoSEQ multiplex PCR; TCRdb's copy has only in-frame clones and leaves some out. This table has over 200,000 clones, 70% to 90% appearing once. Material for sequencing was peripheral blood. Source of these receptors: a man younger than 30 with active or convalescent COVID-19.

The CDR3 DNA is TGTGCCAGCAGCTTGTACCCGGGAAACACTGAAGCTTTCTTT. Translating gives CASSLYPGNTEAFF. V and J are TRBV5-6 and TRBJ1-1, with unresolved D. Germline CDR1 and CDR2: SGHDT and YYEEEE. The CDR3 covers 14 residues. Trimming left V 1 base short and J 2 bases short, with 9 bases between. Full variable domain (outside the CDR3, taken from reference TRBV5-6 and TRBJ1-1): DAGVTQSPTHLIKTRGQQVTLRCSPKSGHDTVSWYQQALGQGPQFIFQYYEEEERQRGNFPDRFSGHQFPNYSSELNVNALLLGDSALYLCASSLYPGNTEAFFGQGTRLTVV.

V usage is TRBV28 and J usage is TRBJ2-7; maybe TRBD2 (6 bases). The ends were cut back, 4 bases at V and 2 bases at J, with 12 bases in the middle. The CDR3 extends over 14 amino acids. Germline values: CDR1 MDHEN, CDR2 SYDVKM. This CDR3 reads CASSSGLQAYEQYF. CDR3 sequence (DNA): TGTGCCAGCAGTTCCGGACTACAAGCCTACGAGCAGTACTTC.

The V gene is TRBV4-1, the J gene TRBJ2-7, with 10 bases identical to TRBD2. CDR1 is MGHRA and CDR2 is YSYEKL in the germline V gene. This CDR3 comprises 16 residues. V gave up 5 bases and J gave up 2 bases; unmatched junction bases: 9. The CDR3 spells CASSVLGAGGPYEQYF. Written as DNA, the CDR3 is TGCGCCAGCAGCGTATTGGGAGCGGGAGGGCCCTACGAGCAGTACTTC.

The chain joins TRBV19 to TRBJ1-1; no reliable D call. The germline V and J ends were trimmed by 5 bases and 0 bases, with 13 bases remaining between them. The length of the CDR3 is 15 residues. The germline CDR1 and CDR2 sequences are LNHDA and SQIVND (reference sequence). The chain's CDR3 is CASSPSFPMNTEAFF. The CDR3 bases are TGTGCCAGTAGTCCCTCCTTTCCTATGAACACTGAAGCTTTCTTT.

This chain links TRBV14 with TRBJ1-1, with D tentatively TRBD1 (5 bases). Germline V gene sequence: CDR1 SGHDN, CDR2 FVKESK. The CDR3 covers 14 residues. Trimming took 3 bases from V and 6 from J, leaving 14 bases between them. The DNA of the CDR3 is TGTGCCAGCAGCCAGTGGGGCCGAGGCGCTGAAGCTTTCTTT. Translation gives CASSQWGRGAEAFF. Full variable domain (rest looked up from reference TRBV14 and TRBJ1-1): EAGVTQFPSHSVIEKGQTVTLRCDPISGHDNLYWYRRVMGKEIKFLLHFVKESKQDESGMPNNRFLAERTGGTYSTLKVQPAELEDSGVYFCASSQWGRGAEAFFGQGTRLTVV.

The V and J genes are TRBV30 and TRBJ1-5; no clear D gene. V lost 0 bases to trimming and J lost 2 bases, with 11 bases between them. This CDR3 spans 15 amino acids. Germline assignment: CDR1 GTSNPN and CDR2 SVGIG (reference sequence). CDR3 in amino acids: CAWSVGMGGNQPQHF. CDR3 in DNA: TGTGCCTGGAGTGTCGGTATGGGCGGCAATCAGCCCCAGCATTTT.

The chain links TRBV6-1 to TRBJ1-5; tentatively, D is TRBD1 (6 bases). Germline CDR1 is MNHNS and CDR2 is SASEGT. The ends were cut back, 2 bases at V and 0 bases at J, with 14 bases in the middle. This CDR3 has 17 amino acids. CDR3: CASSERGGSNSNQPQHF. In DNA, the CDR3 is TGTGCCAGCAGTGAAAGGGGGGGCAGCAATAGCAATCAGCCCCAGCATTTT.

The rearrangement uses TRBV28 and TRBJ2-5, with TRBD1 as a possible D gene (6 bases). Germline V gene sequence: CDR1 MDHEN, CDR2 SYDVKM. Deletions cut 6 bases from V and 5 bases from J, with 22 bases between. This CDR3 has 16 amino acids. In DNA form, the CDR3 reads TGTGCCAGCAGCCATCATCCATCCACAGGGAAGGAGACCCAGTACTTC. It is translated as CASSHHPSTGKETQYF.

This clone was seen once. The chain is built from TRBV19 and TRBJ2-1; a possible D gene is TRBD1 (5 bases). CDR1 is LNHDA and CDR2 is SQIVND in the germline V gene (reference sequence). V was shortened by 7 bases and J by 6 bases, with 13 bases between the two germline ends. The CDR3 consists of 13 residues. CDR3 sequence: CASKGLQGNEQFF. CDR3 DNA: TGTGCCAGTAAGGGGCTCCAAGGCAATGAGCAGTTCTTC.

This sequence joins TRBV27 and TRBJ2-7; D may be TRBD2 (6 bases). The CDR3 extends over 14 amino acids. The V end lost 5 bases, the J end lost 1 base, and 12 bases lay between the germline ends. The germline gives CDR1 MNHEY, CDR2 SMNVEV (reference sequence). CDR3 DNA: TGTGCCAGCAGTGTAGCGGCGGGTTCCTACGAGCAGTACTTC. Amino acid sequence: CASSVAAGSYEQYF.